The rows below give T cell receptor beta chains drawn from one sample of a study of T cells after yellow fever vaccination. In TCRdb, the 5' RACE reads were re-called with MiXCR into one record per CDR3 protein. The table lists some 170,000 distinct CDR3 sequences, around 9.7% of them singletons. Source: CD8+ T cells sorted from PBMCs, taken 45 days after the yellow fever booster vaccination. These receptors were taken from a man younger than 30 who received the YFV17D yellow fever vaccine. CDR3s include the opening cysteine and the closing phenylalanine or tryptophan. The D gene is left open where the match is weak. Size values are once, few and many counts, or a class for expanded clones, and some rows have none.

abundance: .
v_gene: TRBV9
d_gene: .
len: 15
j_gene: TRBJ2-3
CDR3aa: CASSAQGYSTDTQYF
CDR3nt: TGTGCCAGCAGCGCTCAGGGATATAGCACAGATACGCAGTATTTT

abundance: few
v_gene: TRBV5-1
d_gene: TRBD1
len: 15
j_gene: TRBJ2-3
CDR3aa: CASSLIRRGTDTQYF
CDR3nt: TGCGCCAGCAGCTTAATTCGCAGGGGGACAGATACGCAGTATTTT

abundance: few
v_gene: TRBV4-1
d_gene: .
len: 16
j_gene: TRBJ2-2
CDR3aa: CASSSWGGSNTGELFF
CDR3nt: TGCGCCAGCAGTTCCTGGGGGGGCTCGAACACCGGGGAGCTGTTTTTT

abundance: few
v_gene: TRBV6-5
d_gene: TRBD1
len: 15
j_gene: TRBJ2-1
CDR3aa: CASLPGTGEINEQFF
CDR3nt: TGTGCCAGCCTTCCCGGGACAGGGGAAATCAATGAGCAGTTCTTC

abundance: many
v_gene: TRBV4-1
d_gene: .
len: 12
j_gene: TRBJ2-3
CDR3aa: CASSQNTDTQYF
CDR3nt: TGCGCCAGCAGCCAAAACACAGATACGCAGTATTTT

abundance: .
v_gene: TRBV6-5
d_gene: .
len: 17
j_gene: TRBJ1-2
CDR3aa: CASSYSNPGEGFGGYTF
CDR3nt: TGTGCCAGCAGTTACTCTAACCCTGGAGAGGGGTTCGGTGGCTACACCTTC

abundance: .
v_gene: TRBV7-8
d_gene: .
len: 18
j_gene: TRBJ1-4
CDR3aa: CASSLGAGFPATNEKLFF
CDR3nt: TGTGCCAGCAGCTTAGGGGCAGGGTTCCCAGCAACTAATGAAAAACTGTTTTTT

abundance: many
v_gene: TRBV4-3
d_gene: .
len: 15
j_gene: TRBJ2-1
CDR3aa: CASSAGGSSYNEQFF
CDR3nt: TGCGCCAGCAGCGCTGGGGGGAGTTCCTACAATGAGCAGTTCTTC

abundance: .
v_gene: TRBV4-2
d_gene: .
len: 17
j_gene: TRBJ2-3
CDR3aa: CASSQETGGSSTDTQYF
CDR3nt: TGTGCCAGCAGCCAAGAGACTGGGGGGTCTAGCACAGATACGCAGTATTTT

abundance: few
v_gene: TRBV5-6
d_gene: .
len: 13
j_gene: TRBJ2-4
CDR3aa: CASSLAGDNIQYF
CDR3nt: TGTGCCAGCAGCTTGGCTGGAGATAACATTCAGTACTTC

abundance: few
v_gene: TRBV10-3
d_gene: .
len: 13
j_gene: TRBJ1-2
CDR3aa: CAISAKTGDGYTF
CDR3nt: TGTGCCATCAGTGCGAAGACAGGAGATGGCTACACCTTC

abundance: few
v_gene: TRBV7-8
d_gene: .
len: 15
j_gene: TRBJ1-2
CDR3aa: CASSLDGRLSDGYTF
CDR3nt: TGTGCCAGCAGCTTAGACGGCAGGTTATCTGACGGCTACACCTTC

abundance: .
v_gene: TRBV4-3
d_gene: .
len: 15
j_gene: TRBJ1-2
CDR3aa: CASSQERSGYYGYTF
CDR3nt: TGCGCCAGCAGCCAAGAAAGGTCCGGGTACTATGGCTACACCTTC

abundance: many
v_gene: TRBV4-1
d_gene: .
len: 14
j_gene: TRBJ2-7
CDR3aa: CASSQGTSPYEQYF
CDR3nt: TGCGCCAGCAGCCAAGGGACATCCCCCTACGAGCAGTACTTC

abundance: .
v_gene: TRBV5-6
d_gene: .
len: 16
j_gene: TRBJ2-2
CDR3aa: CASSSRGRRNTGELFF
CDR3nt: TGTGCCAGCAGCTCGAGGGGACGGAGAAACACCGGGGAGCTGTTTTTT

abundance: .
v_gene: TRBV6-5
d_gene: .
len: 14
j_gene: TRBJ2-5
CDR3aa: CASSPGMAQETQYF
CDR3nt: TGTGCCAGCAGCCCCGGGATGGCCCAAGAGACCCAGTACTTC

abundance: few
v_gene: TRBV7-9
d_gene: TRBD1
len: 14
j_gene: TRBJ2-2
CDR3aa: CASSLDRFTGELFF
CDR3nt: TGTGCCAGCAGCTTGGACAGGTTCACCGGGGAGCTGTTTTTT

abundance: .
v_gene: TRBV11-2
d_gene: TRBD2
len: 15
j_gene: TRBJ2-3
CDR3aa: CASSLLAVNTDTQYF
CDR3nt: TGTGCCAGCAGCTTGCTAGCGGTGAACACAGATACGCAGTATTTT

abundance: few
v_gene: TRBV7-6
d_gene: TRBD1
len: 14
j_gene: TRBJ2-5
CDR3aa: CASLDRGRGETQYF
CDR3nt: TGTGCCAGCCTAGACAGGGGGCGCGGCGAGACCCAGTACTTC

abundance: .
v_gene: TRBV12-3/TRBV12-4
d_gene: .
len: 13
j_gene: TRBJ1-2
CDR3aa: CASSFGPSGGYTF
CDR3nt: TGTGCCAGCAGTTTTGGCCCTTCTGGGGGCTACACCTTC

abundance: few
v_gene: TRBV4-1
d_gene: .
len: 17
j_gene: TRBJ1-2
CDR3aa: CASSQEKTTKYLYGYTF
CDR3nt: TGCGCCAGCAGCCAAGAGAAGACAACGAAATACCTCTATGGCTACACCTTC

abundance: few
v_gene: TRBV27
d_gene: .
len: 13
j_gene: TRBJ2-7
CDR3aa: CASSFSEGGEQYF
CDR3nt: TGTGCCAGCAGTTTTTCCGAGGGGGGCGAGCAGTACTTC

abundance: many
v_gene: TRBV6-6
d_gene: TRBD1
len: 17
j_gene: TRBJ1-6
CDR3aa: CATRSPGTGLLNSPLHF
CDR3nt: TGTGCCACAAGATCACCCGGGACAGGTCTCCTAAATTCACCCCTCCACTTT

abundance: .
v_gene: TRBV7-2
d_gene: .
len: 14
j_gene: TRBJ2-5
CDR3aa: CASKLHGAEETQYF
CDR3nt: TGTGCCAGCAAACTGCACGGGGCGGAAGAGACCCAGTACTTC

abundance: many
v_gene: TRBV29-1
d_gene: .
len: 11
j_gene: TRBJ2-1
CDR3aa: CSVSGVNEQFF
CDR3nt: TGCAGCGTTTCCGGGGTCAATGAGCAGTTCTTC

abundance: few
v_gene: TRBV12-3/TRBV12-4
d_gene: TRBD2
len: 15
j_gene: TRBJ2-3
CDR3aa: CASSFASGGPDTQYF
CDR3nt: TGTGCCAGCAGTTTCGCTAGCGGGGGCCCAGATACGCAGTATTTT

abundance: .
v_gene: TRBV19
d_gene: .
len: 14
j_gene: TRBJ2-1
CDR3aa: CASKQGSSYNEQFF
CDR3nt: TGTGCCAGTAAGCAGGGGAGCTCCTACAATGAGCAGTTCTTC

abundance: few
v_gene: TRBV6-2/TRBV6-3
d_gene: TRBD1
len: 12
j_gene: TRBJ2-2
CDR3aa: CASRQGVRELFF
CDR3nt: TGTGCCAGCAGACAGGGGGTCCGGGAGCTGTTTTTT

abundance: .
v_gene: TRBV6-2/TRBV6-3
d_gene: .
len: 14
j_gene: TRBJ1-2
CDR3aa: CASSTPGEDYGYTF
CDR3nt: TGTGCCAGCAGTACCCCCGGGGAGGACTATGGCTACACCTTC

abundance: many
v_gene: TRBV10-3
d_gene: .
len: 12
j_gene: TRBJ1-1
CDR3aa: CAISGDATEAFF
CDR3nt: TGTGCCATCAGTGGTGATGCGACTGAAGCTTTCTTT

abundance: few
v_gene: TRBV9
d_gene: TRBD1
len: 15
j_gene: TRBJ1-2
CDR3aa: CASSVATTGGYGYTF
CDR3nt: TGTGCCAGCAGCGTAGCTACTACAGGGGGCTATGGCTACACCTTC

abundance: .
v_gene: TRBV7-2
d_gene: TRBD1
len: 14
j_gene: TRBJ2-5
CDR3aa: CASSSWTGPETQYF
CDR3nt: TGTGCCAGCAGCTCATGGACAGGTCCGGAGACCCAGTACTTC

abundance: .
v_gene: TRBV11-2
d_gene: TRBD1
len: 16
j_gene: TRBJ2-5
CDR3aa: CASSLVPGGYQETQYF
CDR3nt: TGTGCCAGCAGCTTAGTCCCAGGGGGCTACCAAGAGACCCAGTACTTC

abundance: many
v_gene: TRBV6-5
d_gene: .
len: 12
j_gene: TRBJ2-3
CDR3aa: CASSDTPDTQYF
CDR3nt: TGTGCCAGCAGCGATACCCCAGATACGCAGTATTTT

abundance: few
v_gene: TRBV6-5
d_gene: .
len: 14
j_gene: TRBJ1-5
CDR3aa: CASSTGRGNQPQHF
CDR3nt: TGTGCCAGCAGCACGGGCAGGGGCAATCAGCCCCAGCATTTT

abundance: many
v_gene: TRBV5-1
d_gene: .
len: 15
j_gene: TRBJ2-3
CDR3aa: CASSPERASVDTQYF
CDR3nt: TGCGCCAGCAGCCCTGAGCGGGCTAGCGTAGATACGCAGTATTTT

abundance: .
v_gene: TRBV7-9
d_gene: .
len: 15
j_gene: TRBJ1-6
CDR3aa: CASSLVGHYNSPLHF
CDR3nt: TGTGCCAGCAGCTTAGTCGGACATTATAATTCACCCCTCCACTTT

abundance: many
v_gene: TRBV5-1
d_gene: .
len: 16
j_gene: TRBJ2-2
CDR3aa: CASSLDGGQVTGELFF
CDR3nt: TGCGCCAGCAGCTTGGACGGGGGGCAGGTCACCGGGGAGCTGTTTTTT

abundance: few
v_gene: TRBV7-3
d_gene: .
len: 15
j_gene: TRBJ2-1
CDR3aa: CASSSEGLGRNEQFF
CDR3nt: TGTGCCAGCAGCTCCGAGGGCCTTGGCAGAAATGAGCAGTTCTTC

abundance: few
v_gene: TRBV7-2
d_gene: .
len: 17
j_gene: TRBJ1-4
CDR3aa: CASSSQGRLATNEKLFF
CDR3nt: TGTGCCAGCAGCTCACAAGGTCGGCTTGCAACTAATGAAAAACTGTTTTTT

abundance: few
v_gene: TRBV3-1
d_gene: .
len: 14
j_gene: TRBJ2-5
CDR3aa: CASSQVIRRETQYF
CDR3nt: TGTGCCAGCAGCCAAGTTATCCGGAGGGAGACCCAGTACTTC

abundance: few
v_gene: TRBV7-9
d_gene: .
len: 14
j_gene: TRBJ1-5
CDR3aa: CASSRGEGNQPQHF
CDR3nt: TGTGCCAGCAGCAGGGGCGAGGGAAATCAGCCCCAGCATTTT

abundance: many
v_gene: TRBV9
d_gene: TRBD2
len: 15
j_gene: TRBJ2-5
CDR3aa: CASSVIAGPKETQYF
CDR3nt: TGTGCCAGCAGCGTAATAGCGGGGCCGAAAGAGACCCAGTACTTC

abundance: .
v_gene: TRBV19
d_gene: .
len: 14
j_gene: TRBJ1-5
CDR3aa: CASSPVQGYIPQHF
CDR3nt: TGTGCCAGTAGTCCGGTGCAGGGGTACATCCCCCAGCATTTT

abundance: few
v_gene: TRBV11-2
d_gene: TRBD2
len: 15
j_gene: TRBJ2-1
CDR3aa: CASSPRTSGGGEQFF
CDR3nt: TGTGCCAGCAGCCCGCGGACTAGCGGGGGTGGTGAGCAGTTCTTC

abundance: .
v_gene: TRBV29-1
d_gene: TRBD2
len: 14
j_gene: TRBJ2-1
CDR3aa: CSDRSGGSYNEQFF
CDR3nt: TGCAGCGACCGAAGCGGGGGTTCCTACAATGAGCAGTTCTTC

abundance: .
v_gene: TRBV7-3
d_gene: TRBD2
len: 16
j_gene: TRBJ2-1
CDR3aa: CASSLTGGGAYNEQFF
CDR3nt: TGTGCCAGCAGCTTAACAGGCGGGGGGGCCTACAATGAGCAGTTCTTC